This T cell receptor (beta chain) was retrieved from a study of CD8 T cells in Susac syndrome. Random hexamers were used to reverse transcribe the RNA input (about 0.5 to 1 ug). TCRdb redid the calling of the immunoSEQ multiplex PCR reads with MiXCR, one entry per CDR3 protein. The sample carries roughly 200,000 distinct CDR3 sequences, 85% to 95% recorded once. Germline values: CDR1 GTSNPN, CDR2 SVGIG (reference sequence). The CDR3 loop spans 13 amino acids. The V and J ends lost 7 bases and 11 bases, in that order; junction bases with no gene match: 10. Sequenced input: CD4+ T cells from PBMCs. This receptor was identified in a human donor with multiple sclerosis. The rearrangement links TRBV30 to TRBJ1-6; 8 bases line up with TRBD1. The chain's CDR3 is CASNRQGRTPLHF. CDR3 coding DNA: TGTGCCTCAAATCGACAGGGGAGGACACCCCTCCACTTT.